This is a list of T cell receptor beta chains from one sample in a study of memory CD4+ T cells and cytomegalovirus serostatus. TCRdb's copy holds only in-frame clones and misses some; the assay was immunoSEQ multiplex PCR. The sample includes just under 60,000 clones, roughly 81% seen only once; the top ten take about 1%. Sequences were obtained from memory CD4+ T cells from blood. These receptors were obtained from an adult in good health and CMV-seronegative. The CDR3 runs from the conserved cysteine through the conserved F or W. The D gene is left open where the match is weak.

CDR3 length	J gene	D gene	V gene	CDR3 protein	CDR3 DNA
15	TRBJ2-1	TRBD1	TRBV28	CASSEAGTAQVRGFF	TGTGCCAGCAGTGAAGCCGGGACAGCACAAGTTAGGGGGTTCTTC
17	TRBJ2-1	TRBD2	TRBV7-8	CASSRGLAGGPNNEQFF	TGTGCCAGCAGCCGGGGACTAGCGGGAGGGCCTAACAATGAGCAGTTCTTC
13	TRBJ1-5	.	TRBV4-3	CASSQATNQPQHF	TGCGCCAGCAGCCAAGCAACAAATCAGCCCCAGCATTTT
13	TRBJ1-2	.	TRBV29-1	CSVVGQGFDGYTF	TGCAGCGTTGTCGGGCAGGGCTTTGATGGCTACACCTTC
15	TRBJ2-2	.	TRBV7-3	CASSLTGGNTGELFF	TGTGCCAGCAGCTTAACTGGGGGCAACACCGGGGAGCTGTTTTTT
14	TRBJ1-6	.	TRBV6-5	CATTGGAGNSPLHF	TGTGCCACCACCGGCGGGGCCGGTAATTCACCCCTCCACTTT
15	TRBJ1-5	.	TRBV11-2	CASSLDPGFNQPQHF	TGTGCCAGCAGCTTAGATCCGGGTTTCAATCAGCCCCAGCATTTT
14	TRBJ2-1	.	TRBV9	CASSARGAGEEQFF	TGTGCCAGCAGCGCCCGCGGGGCCGGCGAAGAGCAGTTCTTC
13	TRBJ1-2	.	TRBV30	CAWRGPPSYGYTF	TGTGCCTGGAGGGGTCCCCCATCCTATGGCTACACCTTC
16	TRBJ2-2	.	TRBV5-4	CASSLALAGATGELFF	TGTGCCAGCAGCTTGGCCCTAGCAGGGGCCACCGGGGAGCTGTTTTTT
17	TRBJ2-1	.	TRBV5-1	CASSLARQGLGNNEQFF	TGCGCCAGCAGCTTGGCCCGGCAGGGGCTTGGGAACAATGAGCAGTTCTTC
14	TRBJ2-2	.	TRBV7-8	CAGRVGADTGELFF	TGTGCCGGACGTGTGGGGGCCGACACCGGGGAGCTGTTTTTT
15	TRBJ2-2	TRBD2	TRBV7-3	CASSFTSGNTGELFF	TGTGCCAGCAGCTTTACTAGCGGGAACACCGGGGAGCTGTTTTTT
15	TRBJ1-1	TRBD1	TRBV5-5	CASSPQGGASTSAFF	TGTGCCAGCAGCCCACAGGGGGGGGCAAGCACATCGGCTTTCTTT
15	TRBJ2-2	.	TRBV5-1	CASIAEPSNTGELFF	TGCGCCAGCATAGCAGAACCTTCGAACACCGGGGAGCTGTTTTTT
14	TRBJ2-7	TRBD2	TRBV11-2	CASSWTSGTYEQYF	TGTGCCAGCAGCTGGACTAGCGGGACCTACGAGCAGTACTTC
16	TRBJ1-1	TRBD1	TRBV5-1	CASSYSGQVTNTEAFF	TGCGCCAGCAGCTACTCGGGACAGGTGACAAACACTGAAGCTTTCTTT
14	TRBJ1-3	TRBD1	TRBV29-1	CSVEPTGAGNTIYF	TGCAGCGTTGAACCGACAGGGGCCGGAAACACCATATATTTT